Presented here are 27 T cell receptor beta chains from one specimen sequenced in a study of T cell repertoires in cytomegalovirus infection. MiXCR was run by TCRdb on the reads, yielding one entry per CDR3 protein. The sample comprises approximately 180,000 distinct CDR3 sequences, 9.5% of which are singletons, and approximately 4.2% rests with the top ten. The sample taken for sequencing was PBMCs. These receptors were collected from a human donor in good health (CMV status not recorded). Some clones in this sample may be carry-over from other donors' samples.

This clonotype was seen many times. The J gene is TRBJ2-6, the V gene TRBV19, with D unresolved. Germline V gene lookup returns CDR1 LNHDA and CDR2 SQIVND (reference sequence). The V and J ends lost 3 bases and 0 bases respectively, with 6 bases between them. The CDR3 is made up of 15 amino acids. DNA for the CDR3: TGTGCCAGTAGTATTCCAGGCTCTGGGGCCAACGTCCTGACTTTC. This translates into CASSIPGSGANVLTF.

This clonotype was seen many times. This sequence joins TRBV7-2 and TRBJ1-3; D ambiguous. V gave up 1 base and J gave up 4 bases, with 14 bases separating them. The CDR3 spans 16 residues. Germline assignment: CDR1 SGHTA and CDR2 FQGNSA. CDR3 DNA sequence: TGTGCCAGCAGCTTAGGGTTCCCCGCCGCGGGAAACACCATATATTTT. It codes for CASSLGFPAAGNTIYF. The whole variable domain, remainder taken from reference TRBV7-2 and TRBJ1-3, is GAGVSQSPSNKVTEKGKDVELRCDPISGHTALYWYRQSLGQGLEFLIYFQGNSAPDKSGLPSDRFSAERTGGSVSTLTIQRTQQEDSAVYLCASSLGFPAAGNTIYFGEGSWLTVV.

This clonotype was observed many times. The chain uses TRBV7-9 and TRBJ2-1; 15 bases agree with TRBD2. The CDR3 has 17 residues. Germline lookup yields CDR1 SEHNR and CDR2 FQNEAQ (reference sequence). V lost 5 bases to trimming and J lost 10 bases; unmatched junction nucleotides: 12. The CDR3: CASSSVPGLAGGREQFF. Written as DNA, the CDR3 is TGTGCCAGCAGCAGCGTCCCGGGACTAGCGGGAGGTAGGGAGCAGTTCTTC.

The chain recombines TRBV5-5 with TRBJ2-1, with 9 bases that match TRBD1. The length of the CDR3 is 18 residues. Germline lookup yields CDR1 SGHKS and CDR2 YYEKEE (reference sequence). With 0 bases clipped from V and 6 bases from J, the junction kept 13 bases outside the gene matches. CDR3 in DNA: TGTGCCAGCAGCTTGGCCGGTAGTGGGACAGGGCGTAGCAATGAGCAGTTCTTC. It is translated as CASSLAGSGTGRSNEQFF.

Ten or more counts support this clonotype. This chain joins TRBV7-2 and TRBJ2-1; TRBD2 matches 13 bases. CDR1 is SGHTA, CDR2 FQGNSA, per germline. With V trimmed by 2 bases and J by 1 base, 8 bases remained unmatched. The CDR3 has 19 residues. The CDR3 spells CASSLRLAGGIPSYNEQFF. CDR3 nucleotide sequence: TGTGCCAGCAGCTTACGACTAGCGGGGGGTATCCCTTCCTACAATGAGCAGTTCTTC.

This clonotype was seen repeatedly, ten times or more. This rearrangement joins TRBV7-2 to TRBJ1-1; the D gene is possibly TRBD1 (5 bases). With 6 bases removed from V and 0 bases from J, the gap between germline ends came to 17 bases. The CDR3 contains 16 residues. Germline lookup yields CDR1 SGHTA and CDR2 FQGNSA. The CDR3 DNA reads TGTGCCAGCAGTCCGTCTGGGTGGGGGATGAACACTGAAGCTTTCTTT. Protein: CASSPSGWGMNTEAFF.

This clonotype was counted ten times or more. The chain carries TRBV7-9 and TRBJ2-1; D call uncertain. Trimming stripped 5 bases from V and 0 bases from J, with 11 bases between. Per germline, CDR1 SEHNR and CDR2 FQNEAQ (reference sequence). CDR3 length: 15 residues. The CDR3 DNA follows: TGTGCCAGCAGCCCCGGACCGGGCTCCTACAATGAGCAGTTCTTC. It specifies CASSPGPGSYNEQFF.

The table lists this clonotype with many counts. The gene calls are TRBV7-2 and TRBJ2-7; maybe TRBD2 (6 bases). CDR1 SGHTA and CDR2 FQGNSA come from the germline V gene. The CDR3 totals 15 residues. V gave up 5 bases and J gave up 4 bases, with 18 bases separating them. The CDR3 region has the DNA TGTGCCAGCAGCAATAGAGGGCGGGGTCCTTACGAGCAGTACTTC. Translated, it gives CASSNRGRGPYEQYF.

The CDR3, as DNA: TGCAGCGTTGAGCTCGCAGATACGCAGTATTTT. Translation gives CSVELADTQYF. V gene TRBV29-1 combines with J gene TRBJ2-3; D remains unclear. This CDR3 has 11 residues. The V end lost 3 bases, the J end lost 4 bases, and 5 bases lay between the germline ends. Germline-derived CDR1 and CDR2 are SQVTM and ANQGSEA.

This clonotype was seen a few times. The chain has TRBV12-3 or TRBV12-4 and TRBJ1-5; TRBD1 aligns across 9 bases. The CDR3 runs to 15 residues. Trimming removed 6 bases from V and 7 bases from J; junction bases left unmatched: 10. The CDR3: CASSSGQGSTQPQHF. For the CDR3, the DNA is TGTGCCAGCAGCTCCGGACAGGGGAGCACCCAGCCCCAGCATTTT.

This clonotype has a count of ten or more. The rearrangement uses TRBV7-2 and TRBJ1-4, with no clear D. Per the germline V gene, CDR1 is SGHTA and CDR2 is FQGNSA. Trimming shortened V by 6 bases and J by 8 bases, and 16 bases separated the two germline ends. The length of the CDR3 is 14 residues. The CDR3 region is CASSYTLGDEKLFF. CDR3 nucleotide sequence: TGTGCCAGCAGTTATACCCTAGGAGACGAAAAACTGTTTTTT.

The sample holds a few counts of this clonotype. The J gene is TRBJ2-1, the V gene TRBV12-3 or TRBV12-4; 10 bases are shared with TRBD2. Unmatched junction bases numbered 7, after V lost 6 bases and J lost 5 bases. This CDR3 has 15 residues. The chain's CDR3 is CASSPGLAGDNEQFF. The CDR3 region has the DNA TGTGCCAGCAGCCCTGGTCTAGCGGGGGACAATGAGCAGTTCTTC.

This clonotype showed up many times. V and J are TRBV27 and TRBJ2-2; D gene ambiguous. From germline, CDR1 is MNHEY and CDR2 SMNVEV (reference sequence). The V end lost 6 bases, the J end lost 0 bases, and 8 bases lay between the germline ends. The CDR3 length is 14 residues. As DNA, the CDR3 is TGTGCCAGCAGGCAGGATACGAACACCGGGGAGCTGTTTTTT. Amino acids: CASRQDTNTGELFF.

This clonotype was seen a few times. The chain combines TRBV5-6 with TRBJ1-4; D uncertain. Germline assignment: CDR1 SGHDT and CDR2 YYEEEE. V lost 4 bases, J lost 1 base, and 11 bases lay in between. The CDR3 is made up of 15 amino acids. This CDR3 reads CASSKGRLTNEKLFF. The CDR3 DNA sequence: TGTGCCAGCAGCAAAGGACGGCTAACTAATGAAAAACTGTTTTTT.

V is TRBV19 and J is TRBJ2-2; D could derive from TRBD1 or TRBD2 (6 bases each). The germline V and J ends were trimmed by 5 bases and 7 bases, with 14 bases remaining between them. Germline V gene data show CDR1 as LNHDA and CDR2 as SQIVND (reference sequence). The CDR3 loop spans 14 amino acids. CDR3 DNA: TGTGCCAGTAGTCCCCGGGGGCTGATCGGGGAGCTGTTTTTT. This sequence encodes CASSPRGLIGELFF.

This clonotype was seen only once. The chain employs TRBV7-4 and TRBJ2-7; D remains ambiguous. Germline lookup yields CDR1 SGHVT and CDR2 SQSDAQ. V was pared by 4 bases and J by 0 bases, with 13 bases between. The CDR3 runs 15 residues. Here the CDR3 DNA reads TGTGCCAGCAGCTCACATACCTCCGCCTCCTACGAGCAGTACTTC. Protein sequence: CASSSHTSASYEQYF. Together with reference TRBV7-4 and TRBJ2-7, the CDR3 gives the full variable domain: GAGVSQSPRYKVAKRGRDVALRCDSISGHVTLYWYRQTLGQGSEVLTYSQSDAQRDKSGRPSGRFSAERPERSVSTLKIQRTEQGDSAVYLCASSSHTSASYEQYFGPGTRLTVT.

The V call is TRBV29-1, the J call TRBJ1-4; no clear D. Germline V CDR1 and CDR2: SQVTM, ANQGSEA. The ends were cut back, 4 bases at V and 2 bases at J, with 11 bases in the middle. The CDR3 loop spans 14 amino acids. CDR3 DNA sequence: TGCAGCGTTGGAAGGATGGGGACTAATGAAAAACTGTTTTTT. This translates into CSVGRMGTNEKLFF.

This clonotype was counted ten times or more. V usage is TRBV9 and J usage is TRBJ1-2, with D perhaps TRBD1 (5 bases). From germline, CDR1 is SGDLS and CDR2 YYNGEE. With 3 bases removed from V and 4 bases from J, the gap between germline ends came to 16 bases. This CDR3 spans 15 amino acids. CDR3 bases: TGTGCCAGCAGCGGATGGATCCCGGGACTCTATGGCTACACCTTC. Protein sequence: CASSGWIPGLYGYTF.

This clonotype was counted only a few times. The V call is TRBV20-1, the J call TRBJ1-1, with a possible D match to TRBD1 (6 bases). There are 13 residues in the CDR3. The germline CDR1 and CDR2 sequences are DFQATT and SNEGSKA (reference sequence). V lost 5 bases, J lost 3 bases, and 13 bases lay in between. The CDR3 loop is CSASRGADTEAFF. The CDR3 DNA reads as TGCAGTGCTTCCAGGGGAGCGGACACTGAAGCTTTCTTT.

This clonotype was seen at least ten times. The chain has TRBV7-2 and TRBJ1-3; D remains unclear. The CDR3 is made up of 15 amino acids. V gave up 5 bases and J gave up 0 bases, with 11 bases separating them. The germline V gene encodes CDR1 SGHTA and CDR2 FQGNSA. The CDR3 DNA reads as TGTGCCAGCAGCCTCACCTCTCCCTCTGGAAACACCATATATTTT. As protein: CASSLTSPSGNTIYF.

Many counts were recorded for this clonotype. The V gene is TRBV7-2, the J gene TRBJ1-1; TRBD1 is a possible D gene (6 bases). Per the germline V gene, CDR1 is SGHTA and CDR2 is FQGNSA. The CDR3 is 14 residues long. V gave up 1 base and J gave up 5 bases, with 11 bases separating them. As DNA, the CDR3 is TGTGCCAGCAGCTTAGTATTGCAGGGGACTGAAGCTTTCTTT. Residues: CASSLVLQGTEAFF.

The rearrangement links TRBV28 to TRBJ2-2; 11 nucleotides line up with TRBD1. Germline CDR1 and CDR2: MDHEN and SYDVKM. V lost 7 bases, J lost 2 bases, and 12 bases stayed unmatched. This CDR3 is 18 amino acids long. The CDR3 spells CASTRDRTGGYNTGELFF. The CDR3 DNA reads TGTGCCAGCACTCGTGATCGGACAGGGGGCTATAACACCGGGGAGCTGTTTTTT.

At least ten counts were recorded for this clonotype. The V call is TRBV5-8, the J call TRBJ1-1; maybe TRBD1 (6 bases). Germline assignment: CDR1 SGHTS and CDR2 YDEGEE. There are 16 residues in the CDR3. Deletions cut 4 bases from V and 5 bases from J, with 21 bases between. The CDR3 here is CASSTGWGLGKTEAFF. CDR3 nucleotide sequence: TGTGCCAGCAGCACCGGTTGGGGGCTAGGAAAGACTGAAGCTTTCTTT.

The chain recombines TRBV30 with TRBJ2-5; 7 bases map to TRBD1. Per the germline V gene, CDR1 is GTSNPN and CDR2 is SVGIG (reference sequence). The CDR3 is made up of 13 amino acids. Trimming removed 6 bases from V and 0 bases from J; junction bases left unmatched: 4. The CDR3 sequence: CACTQGNQETQYF. CDR3 in DNA: TGTGCCTGCACACAGGGGAACCAAGAGACCCAGTACTTC.

This clonotype showed up many times. The chain is built from TRBV7-2 and TRBJ1-1; D gene ambiguous. With 5 bases removed from V and 3 bases from J, the gap between germline ends came to 10 bases. Germline CDR1 reads SGHTA; CDR2 reads FQGNSA. The CDR3 has 13 residues. The CDR3 region is CASSPSAYTEAFF. CDR3 nucleotide sequence: TGTGCCAGCAGCCCTAGCGCGTACACTGAAGCTTTCTTT. The entire variable domain, with the rest obtained from reference TRBV7-2 and TRBJ1-1, is as follows: GAGVSQSPSNKVTEKGKDVELRCDPISGHTALYWYRQSLGQGLEFLIYFQGNSAPDKSGLPSDRFSAERTGGSVSTLTIQRTQQEDSAVYLCASSPSAYTEAFFGQGTRLTVV.

The chain recombines TRBV15 with TRBJ2-1; D may be TRBD2 (6 bases). CDR1 and CDR2 (germline): LNHNV, YYDKDF (reference sequence). V was clipped by 4 bases and J by 2 bases, with 12 bases between them. This CDR3 region has 15 residues. CDR3: CATSTSRGTYNEQFF. The CDR3 DNA reads as TGTGCCACCAGCACGTCCCGCGGGACCTACAATGAGCAGTTCTTC.

This clonotype has at least ten counts. The chain carries TRBV12-3 or TRBV12-4 and TRBJ1-5; 8 bases line up with TRBD1. This CDR3 contains 15 residues. Unmatched junction bases numbered 5, after V lost 6 bases and J lost 1 base. The CDR3 sequence: CASRSGQESNQPQHF. In DNA form, the CDR3 reads TGTGCCAGCAGGTCGGGACAGGAGAGCAATCAGCCCCAGCATTTT.